This T cell receptor beta chain derives from a study of PD-1 blockade in classical Hodgkin lymphoma. Study-wide findings and caveats: Exclusion removed patients who began nivolumab under 1 year after ASCT. The study found complete responders had baseline diversity similar to newly diagnosed patients.

V dropped 1 base and J dropped 2 bases, with 8 bases sitting between them. Germline V gene lookup returns CDR1 KGHSH and CDR2 LQKENI. This CDR3 region has 15 residues. TCRdb's table, derived via immunoSEQ multiplex PCR, lists solely in-frame clones and lacks some. The data contain 40,000 to 55,000 clones, about three quarters of them singletons. This clone has only a few counts. What it recognizes is unknown. Regarding time point: cycle 4 day 1 (C4D1), after 6 weeks of nivolumab. Each and every patient relapsed after autologous stem cell transplantation, and patients got differing brentuximab vedotin exposure. Best outcomes ranged across complete response, partial response and progressive disease.

The chain uses TRBV18 and TRBJ2-2, with TRBD2 as a possible D gene (5 bases). This specimen was peripheral blood mononuclear cells (PBMCs), taken before the fourth cycle of nivolumab. The receptor comes from a human donor with classical Hodgkin lymphoma. The CDR3 sequence: CASSPLASNTGELFF. The CDR3 DNA reads TGTGCCAGCTCACCACTAGCGAGCAACACCGGGGAGCTGTTTTTT.